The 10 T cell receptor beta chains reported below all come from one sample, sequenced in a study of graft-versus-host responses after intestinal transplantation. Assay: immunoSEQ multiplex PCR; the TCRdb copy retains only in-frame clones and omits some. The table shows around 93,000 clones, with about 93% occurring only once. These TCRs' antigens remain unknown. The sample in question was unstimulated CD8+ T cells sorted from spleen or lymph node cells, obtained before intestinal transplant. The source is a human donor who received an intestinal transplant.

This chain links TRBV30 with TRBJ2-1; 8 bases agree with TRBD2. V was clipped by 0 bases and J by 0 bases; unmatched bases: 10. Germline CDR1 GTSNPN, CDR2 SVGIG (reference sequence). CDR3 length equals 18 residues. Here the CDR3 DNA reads TGTGCCTGGAGTGTAGGGGGACTAGTTTTCGACTCCTACAATGAGCAGTTCTTC. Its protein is CAWSVGGLVFDSYNEQFF.

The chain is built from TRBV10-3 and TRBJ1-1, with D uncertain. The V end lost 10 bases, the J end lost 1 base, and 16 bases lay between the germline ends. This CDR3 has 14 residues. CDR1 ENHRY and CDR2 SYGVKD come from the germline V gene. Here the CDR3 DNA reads TGTGCCACGACGGAGAGGACGTGGAACACTGAAGCTTTCTTT. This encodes CATTERTWNTEAFF.

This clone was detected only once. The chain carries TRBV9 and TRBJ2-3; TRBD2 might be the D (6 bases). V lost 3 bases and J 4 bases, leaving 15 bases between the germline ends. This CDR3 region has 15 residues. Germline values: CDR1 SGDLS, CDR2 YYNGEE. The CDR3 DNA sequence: TGTGCCAGCAGCGATAGCGGATGGGGGGCAGATACGCAGTATTTT. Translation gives CASSDSGWGADTQYF.

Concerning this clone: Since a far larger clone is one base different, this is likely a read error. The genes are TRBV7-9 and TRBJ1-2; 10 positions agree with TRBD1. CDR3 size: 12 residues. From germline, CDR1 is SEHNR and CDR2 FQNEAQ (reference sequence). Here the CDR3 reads CASSGTGVGFTF. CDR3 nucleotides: TGTGCCAGCAGCGGGACAGGGGTTGGCTTCACCTTC.

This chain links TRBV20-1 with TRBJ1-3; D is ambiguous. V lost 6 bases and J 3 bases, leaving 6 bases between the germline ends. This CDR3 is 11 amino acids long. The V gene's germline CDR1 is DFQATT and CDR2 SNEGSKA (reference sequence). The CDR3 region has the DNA TGCAGTGCCCTGCATGGAAACACCATATATTTT. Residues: CSALHGNTIYF.

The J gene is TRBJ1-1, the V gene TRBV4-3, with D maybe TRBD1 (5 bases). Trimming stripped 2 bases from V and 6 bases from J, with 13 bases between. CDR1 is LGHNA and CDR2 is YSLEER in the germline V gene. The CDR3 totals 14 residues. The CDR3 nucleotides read TGCGCCAGCAGCCAACCTAAATCACAGGCTGAAGCTTTCTTT. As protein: CASSQPKSQAEAFF.

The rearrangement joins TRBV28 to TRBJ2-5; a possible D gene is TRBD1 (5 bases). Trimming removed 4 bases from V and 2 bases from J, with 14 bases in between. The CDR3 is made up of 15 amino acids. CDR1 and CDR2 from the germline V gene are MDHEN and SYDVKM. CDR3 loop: CASSYLWGSQETQYF. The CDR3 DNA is TGTGCCAGCAGTTATCTCTGGGGCAGTCAAGAGACCCAGTACTTC.

The CDR3 DNA is TGTGCCAGCAGCTATAGCGGGGGGGCGAATGAGCAGTTCTTC. Translated: CASSYSGGANEQFF. J is TRBJ2-1 and V is TRBV7-2, with 11 bases matching TRBD2. Looked up from germline, CDR1 is SGHTA and CDR2 is FQGNSA. After removal of 4 bases from V and 7 bases from J, the junction contained 3 bases not matched to a gene. This CDR3 contains 14 residues.

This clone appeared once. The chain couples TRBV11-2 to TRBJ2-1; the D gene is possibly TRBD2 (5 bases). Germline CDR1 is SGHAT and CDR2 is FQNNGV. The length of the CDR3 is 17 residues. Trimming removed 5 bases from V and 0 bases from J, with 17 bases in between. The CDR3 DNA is TGTGCCAGCAGCCCACCCGGCGGGCCGAGCTCCTACAATGAGCAGTTCTTC. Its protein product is CASSPPGGPSSYNEQFF.

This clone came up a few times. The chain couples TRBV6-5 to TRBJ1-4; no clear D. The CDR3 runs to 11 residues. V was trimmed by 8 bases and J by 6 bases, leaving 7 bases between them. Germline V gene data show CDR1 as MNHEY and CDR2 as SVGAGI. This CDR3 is CASGEDEKLFF. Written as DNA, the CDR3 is TGTGCCAGCGGCGAGGATGAAAAACTGTTTTTT.